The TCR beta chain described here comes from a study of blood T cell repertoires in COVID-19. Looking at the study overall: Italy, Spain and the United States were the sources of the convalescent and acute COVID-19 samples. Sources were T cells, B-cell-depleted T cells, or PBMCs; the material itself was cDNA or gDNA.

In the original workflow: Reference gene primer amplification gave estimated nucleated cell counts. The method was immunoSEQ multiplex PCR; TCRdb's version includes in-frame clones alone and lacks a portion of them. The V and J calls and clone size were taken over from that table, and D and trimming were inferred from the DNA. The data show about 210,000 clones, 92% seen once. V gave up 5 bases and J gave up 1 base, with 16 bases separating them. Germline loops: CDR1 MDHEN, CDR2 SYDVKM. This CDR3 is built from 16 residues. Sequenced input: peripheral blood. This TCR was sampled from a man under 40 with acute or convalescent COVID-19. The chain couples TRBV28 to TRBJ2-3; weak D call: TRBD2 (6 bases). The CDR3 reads CASSLRGTPRTDTQYF. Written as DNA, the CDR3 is TGTGCCAGCAGTCTACGCGGGACTCCTCGCACAGATACGCAGTATTTT.